Given below is one T cell receptor (beta chain) in context. The antigen remains undetermined. This sample is part of a study of shared clonotypes between healthy human individuals. The J segment lost 0 bases and the V segment lost 5 bases, leaving 6 bases of the junction unmatched. From germline, CDR1 is MNHNY and CDR2 SVGAGI (reference sequence). The CDR3 contains 15 residues. Profiling relied on immunoSEQ multiplex PCR, and the TCRdb table lists in-frame clones only, not all of them. Of 800,000 or so clones listed, 90% to 97% are singletons. Study-level results: The genetic and exposure-history diversity represented was limited by few donors.

The naive CD8 subset, CD45RO-negative cells positively selected for CCR7, excluded terminally differentiated effector memory CD45RA+ cells. Sequenced input: naive CD8+ T cells sorted from blood. V is TRBV6-6 and J is TRBJ2-7, with 8 positions matching TRBD1. This sequence was found in a man aged 25 to 45 in good health. CDR3 in DNA: TGTGCCAGCAGTCAGCAGGGGGCTAGCTCCTACGAGCAGTACTTC. The encoded protein is CASSQQGASSYEQYF.